These 30 T cell receptor beta chains came from one sample sequenced in a study of blood T cell repertoires in COVID-19. The table came from immunoSEQ multiplex PCR; TCRdb's copy has only in-frame clones and leaves some out. Among almost 55,000 clones, approximately 84% were seen once, and the ten largest hold over 25%. The specimen sequenced was peripheral blood. Receptors originate from a human donor in a cohort sampled during active COVID-19.

This chain joins TRBV10-2 and TRBJ1-2; a weak D match, TRBD1 (5 bases). The CDR3 is 15 residues long. V lost 0 bases to trimming and J lost 2 bases, with 10 bases between them. In germline, CDR1 is WSHSY, CDR2 SAAADI. The CDR3 loop is CASSESSGLNYGYTF. The CDR3, as DNA: TGCGCCAGCAGTGAGTCGTCAGGGTTAAACTATGGCTACACCTTC.

The chain links TRBV5-1 to TRBJ2-1, with D tentatively TRBD2 (6 bases). Per germline, CDR1 SGHRS and CDR2 YFSETQ. The CDR3 consists of 14 residues. The V and J ends lost 6 bases and 5 bases respectively, with 15 bases between them. The CDR3 bases are TGCGCCAGCACAAACTTAGCGGTCCACAATGAGCAGTTCTTC. It encodes CASTNLAVHNEQFF.

The chain employs TRBV2 and TRBJ2-2; D unresolved. The CDR3 spans 15 residues. Germline CDR1 SNHLY, CDR2 FYNNEI. The V end was cut by 0 bases, the J end by 8 bases, with 13 bases between. CDR3 nucleotides: TGTGCCAGCAGTGAAGCGCTTACAGTTCGTGGGGAGCTGTTTTTT. Translating gives CASSEALTVRGELFF.

The V gene is TRBV9, the J gene TRBJ2-2, with TRBD1 matching 7 bases. V gave up 1 base and J gave up 0 bases; unmatched junction bases: 0. This CDR3 has 15 residues. Germline-derived CDR1 and CDR2 are SGDLS and YYNGEE. CDR3 region: CASSVQGANTGELFF. The CDR3 DNA reads as TGTGCCAGCAGCGTACAGGGGGCGAACACCGGGGAGCTGTTTTTT. Full variable domain (missing parts from reference TRBV9 and TRBJ2-2): DSGVTQTPKHLITATGQRVTLRCSPRSGDLSVYWYQQSLDQGLQFLIQYYNGEERAKGNILERFSAQQFPDLHSELNLSSLELGDSALYFCASSVQGANTGELFFGEGSRLTVL.

The sample holds one count of this clone. The chain carries TRBV6-5 and TRBJ2-5; 9 bases line up with TRBD2. From germline, CDR1 is MNHEY and CDR2 SVGAGI. There are 16 residues in the CDR3. Unmatched junction bases numbered 6, after V lost 3 bases and J lost 1 base. Here the CDR3 DNA reads TGTGCCAGCAGTTATAATTGGCGGGAGGGCCAAGAGACCCAGTACTTC. Amino acid sequence: CASSYNWREGQETQYF.

This chain links TRBV19 with TRBJ1-1; 8 bases agree with TRBD1. Per the germline V gene, CDR1 is LNHDA and CDR2 is SQIVND (reference sequence). V gave up 4 bases and J gave up 10 bases; unmatched junction bases: 8. The CDR3 has 13 amino acids. The chain's CDR3 is CASSSLQGATAFF. The CDR3 nucleotides are TGTGCCAGTAGTAGCCTCCAGGGGGCTACAGCTTTCTTT.

This clone appeared once. The rearrangement links TRBV10-1 to TRBJ2-5; 9 bases agree with TRBD1. Trimming took 3 bases from V and 5 from J; bases not matched to a gene: 7. The CDR3 is made up of 15 amino acids. The germline V gene has CDR1 WNHNN and CDR2 SYGVQD (reference sequence). In nucleotides, the CDR3 is TGCGCCAGCAGTGAAGGACAGGGGAAGTGCGAGACCCAGTACTTC. Residues: CASSEGQGKCETQYF.

This chain uses TRBV6-5 with TRBJ2-7; TRBD2 matches 7 bases. Germline-derived CDR1 and CDR2 are MNHEY and SVGAGI. The V segment lost 4 bases and the J segment 2 bases; nucleotides outside the gene matches: 11. This CDR3 region has 16 residues. This CDR3 is CASSSSGGRAAYEQYF. Written as DNA, the CDR3 is TGTGCCAGCAGTTCCTCGGGCGGGAGAGCCGCCTACGAGCAGTACTTC.

CDR3 sequence: CASSFGYLRGRGETQYF. In DNA, the CDR3 is TGCGCCAGCAGCTTTGGATACCTGCGGGGGAGGGGAGAGACCCAGTACTTC. The chain uses TRBV5-1 and TRBJ2-5, with TRBD2 identical over 7 bases. The CDR3 loop spans 17 amino acids. After removal of 2 bases from V and 4 bases from J, the junction contained 14 bases not matched to a gene. The germline CDR1 and CDR2 sequences are SGHRS and YFSETQ.

The rearrangement joins TRBV15 to TRBJ2-7; 12 positions agree with TRBD1. This CDR3 region has 16 residues. V shed 2 bases and J 3 bases; nucleotides not matched to a gene: 5. Germline V lookup: CDR1 LNHNV, CDR2 YYDKDF (reference sequence). For the CDR3, the DNA is TGTGCCACCAGCAGATTTGGGACAGGGGGCCTCTACGAGCAGTACTTC. This encodes CATSRFGTGGLYEQYF.

This clone was seen a single time. The rearrangement uses TRBV27 and TRBJ1-1; D possibly corresponds to TRBD1 (5 bases). This CDR3 contains 15 residues. Germline CDR1 MNHEY, CDR2 SMNVEV (reference sequence). The V end was cut by 2 bases, the J end by 4 bases, with 14 bases between. DNA for the CDR3: TGTGCCAGCAGTTTAATAGGCAGGGCCGGCACTGAAGCTTTCTTT. It specifies CASSLIGRAGTEAFF.

The CDR3 spells CATSSGFTEAFF. DNA of the CDR3: TGTGCCACCAGTTCGGGTTTCACTGAAGCTTTCTTT. The rearrangement uses TRBV18 and TRBJ1-1; D is unresolved. CDR3 length equals 12 residues. V lost 10 bases, J lost 4 bases, and 13 bases lay in between. Germline V lookup: CDR1 KGHSH, CDR2 LQKENI.

This sequence joins TRBV23-1 and TRBJ1-4; tentative D call: TRBD1 (6 bases). TRBV23-1 is placed among ORFs of uncertain function. V lost 1 base and J 5 bases, leaving 20 bases between the germline ends. CDR3 size: 18 residues. The CDR3 DNA reads as TGCGCCAGCAGTCAATATGGGACAACGACAATTCGAAATGAAAAACTGTTTTTT. Its translation is CASSQYGTTTIRNEKLFF.

The gene calls are TRBV29-1 and TRBJ2-4, with 7 bases aligning to TRBD1. CDR3 length: 15 amino acids. Per the germline V gene, CDR1 is SQVTM and CDR2 is ANQGSEA. J lost 2 bases, V lost 0 bases, and 4 bases had no gene match. Here the CDR3 DNA reads TGCAGCGTTGAAGAAATCAGGGGGTCCAAAAACATTCAGTACTTC. Its protein is CSVEEIRGSKNIQYF.

The genes are TRBV12-3 or TRBV12-4 and TRBJ2-3; D gene unclear. The CDR3 extends over 12 amino acids. V was shortened by 5 bases and J by 0 bases, with 3 bases between the two germline ends. CDR3 sequence: CASSPSTDTQYF. The CDR3 coding sequence is TGTGCCAGCAGTCCGAGCACAGATACGCAGTATTTT.

The V gene is TRBV2, the J gene TRBJ1-4, with 7 bases identical to TRBD1. Trimming at V came to 0 bases and at J to 5 bases, leaving 6 bases not matched to a gene. The CDR3 runs to 16 residues. CDR1 is SNHLY, CDR2 FYNNEI, per germline. This CDR3 reads CASSEAEGQMNEKLFF. As DNA, the CDR3 is TGTGCCAGCAGTGAAGCGGAGGGACAGATGAATGAAAAACTGTTTTTT. Together with reference TRBV2 and TRBJ1-4, the CDR3 gives the full variable domain: EPEVTQTPSHQVTQMGQEVILRCVPISNHLYFYWYRQILGQKVEFLVSFYNNEISEKSEIFDDQFSVERPDGSNFTLKIRSTKLEDSAMYFCASSEAEGQMNEKLFFGSGTQLSVL.

The chain recombines TRBV6-5 with TRBJ1-1; D is unclear. V lost 5 bases and J 1 base, leaving 11 bases between the germline ends. CDR3 size: 14 residues. CDR1 and CDR2 from the germline V gene are MNHEY and SVGAGI. DNA of the CDR3: TGTGCCAGCAGTCCAGGCAATCGGAACACTGAAGCTTTCTTT. Amino acids: CASSPGNRNTEAFF.

The rearrangement uses TRBV19 and TRBJ2-3; the match to TRBD1 covers 12 bases. Germline loops: CDR1 LNHDA, CDR2 SQIVND (reference sequence). The CDR3 extends over 15 amino acids. J lost 6 bases, V lost 10 bases, and 11 bases had no gene match. The CDR3 DNA follows: TGTGCCACCTTACCGGGGACAGGGGGCTGGGATACGCAGTATTTT. This codes for CATLPGTGGWDTQYF.

This rearrangement joins TRBV7-9 to TRBJ2-5; 9 bases agree with TRBD2. The CDR3 is 14 amino acids. V shed 8 bases, J shed 3 bases, and the junction held 7 bases outside the gene matches. Germline loops: CDR1 SEHNR, CDR2 FQNEAQ (reference sequence). The CDR3 protein is CASSIAGAEETQYF. The CDR3 nucleotides are TGTGCCAGCTCCATAGCGGGAGCTGAAGAGACCCAGTACTTC.

CDR3 sequence reads: CASSVDGRGGTGELFF. CDR3 coding DNA: TGTGCCAGCAGCGTAGATGGCAGGGGCGGCACCGGGGAGCTGTTTTTT. V and J are TRBV9 and TRBJ2-2; D possibly corresponds to TRBD1 (6 bases). With 0 bases removed from V and 4 bases from J, the gap between germline ends came to 13 bases. This CDR3 contains 16 residues. CDR1 and CDR2 from the germline V gene are SGDLS and YYNGEE.

V gene TRBV19 combines with J gene TRBJ2-3, with a possible D match to TRBD2 (5 bases). CDR1 and CDR2 from the germline V gene are LNHDA and SQIVND (reference sequence). CDR3 length: 14 residues. Deletions cut 7 bases from V and 0 bases from J, with 11 bases between. CDR3 amino acids: CASTRRTSTDTQYF. The CDR3 DNA reads as TGTGCCAGTACAAGGAGGACTAGCACAGATACGCAGTATTTT. The whole variable domain, filled in from reference TRBV19 and TRBJ2-3, reads DGGITQSPKYLFRKEGQNVTLSCEQNLNHDAMYWYRQDPGQGLRLIYYSQIVNDFQKGDIAEGYSVSREKKESFPLTVTSAQKNPTAFYLCASTRRTSTDTQYFGPGTRLTVL.

The rearrangement links TRBV2 to TRBJ2-7; 11 nucleotides line up with TRBD1. Germline lookup yields CDR1 SNHLY and CDR2 FYNNEI. J was trimmed by 3 bases and V by 6 bases; bases with no gene match: 7. The CDR3 contains 15 residues. The CDR3 is CASRSGQGARYEQYF. The DNA of the CDR3 is TGTGCCAGCAGATCAGGACAGGGGGCCCGCTACGAGCAGTACTTC. The whole variable domain, filled in from reference TRBV2 and TRBJ2-7, reads EPEVTQTPSHQVTQMGQEVILRCVPISNHLYFYWYRQILGQKVEFLVSFYNNEISEKSEIFDDQFSVERPDGSNFTLKIRSTKLEDSAMYFCASRSGQGARYEQYFGPGTRLTVT.

The V gene is TRBV2, the J gene TRBJ1-6; weak D call: TRBD1 (5 bases). The CDR3 has 15 amino acids. In germline, CDR1 is SNHLY, CDR2 FYNNEI. Trimming left V 5 bases short and J 7 bases short, with 15 bases between. The CDR3 nucleotides read TGTGCCAGCAGTAGTGACAGTGCCAACAATTCACCCCTCCACTTT. Its protein product is CASSSDSANNSPLHF.

The V and J genes are TRBV28 and TRBJ1-5; D not certain. Trimming stripped 7 bases from V and 5 bases from J, with 9 bases between. The CDR3 loop spans 12 amino acids. Germline loops: CDR1 MDHEN, CDR2 SYDVKM. CDR3 bases: TGTGCCAGCAATCCCCGGGATCAGCCCCAGCATTTT. This codes for CASNPRDQPQHF.

The chain combines TRBV27 with TRBJ2-7, with D unresolved. V shed 1 base and J shed 3 bases, with 7 bases lying between them. CDR1 is MNHEY, CDR2 SMNVEV, per germline (reference sequence). The CDR3 consists of 13 residues. CDR3 bases: TGTGCCAGCAGTTTATACAGTAACTACGAGCAGTACTTC. It translates to CASSLYSNYEQYF.

The CDR3 coding sequence is TGTGCCAGCTCACCACCGCTAGCTGCTGGGGCCAACGTCCTGACTTTC. The encoded protein is CASSPPLAAGANVLTF. The chain uses TRBV18 and TRBJ2-6, with a possible D match to TRBD2 (5 bases). CDR3 length: 16 residues. V lost 0 bases and J 2 bases, leaving 8 bases between the germline ends. Germline V gene lookup returns CDR1 KGHSH and CDR2 LQKENI.

V gene TRBV7-2 combines with J gene TRBJ2-1; a weak D match, TRBD1 (5 bases). The germline V gene encodes CDR1 SGHTA and CDR2 FQGNSA. Trimming took 2 bases from V and 3 from J, leaving 11 bases between them. CDR3 length equals 15 residues. The CDR3 DNA is TGTGCCAGCAGCTTATCGGCAGGGAACTACAATGAGCAGTTCTTC. Its translation: CASSLSAGNYNEQFF.

The chain recombines TRBV11-2 with TRBJ1-1; tentatively, D is TRBD1 (5 bases). The CDR3 loop spans 18 amino acids. The germline V gene encodes CDR1 SGHAT and CDR2 FQNNGV. Trimming took off 2 bases at V and 6 bases at J, with 25 bases between the two ends. This CDR3 reads CASSLFNPRRGRFPEAFF. Written as DNA, the CDR3 is TGTGCCAGCAGCTTATTCAACCCCAGAAGGGGCAGATTTCCTGAAGCTTTCTTT.

The CDR3 bases are TGTGCCAGCAGTCGTCGGGGAGCTGGAAACACCATATATTTT. It is translated as CASSRRGAGNTIYF. The chain uses TRBV13 and TRBJ1-3; no definite D call. V was shortened by 6 bases and J by 2 bases, with 11 bases between the two germline ends. Germline V gives CDR1 PRHDT, CDR2 FYEKMQ (reference sequence). The CDR3 consists of 14 residues.

V and J are TRBV6-5 and TRBJ2-7; 9 positions agree with TRBD1. CDR3 length: 15 amino acids. After removal of 6 bases from V and 2 bases from J, the junction contained 8 bases not matched to a gene. CDR1 is MNHEY and CDR2 is SVGAGI in the germline V gene. CDR3 coding DNA: TGTGCCAGCAGCCGGGACAGGGCCGTCACCTACGAGCAGTACTTC. The encoded protein is CASSRDRAVTYEQYF.